Listed here is a single T cell receptor beta chain. Its specificity is not known. The sample belongs to a study of cytomegalovirus exposure and HLA in healthy donors. Study-wide results and limits: V- and J-gene trimming of TCR beta was linked (in a later analysis) to a missense DCLRE1C variant.

A multiplex PCR was run with 60 Vbeta primers and 13 Jbeta primers. Measured with immunoSEQ multiplex PCR; TCRdb has only the in-frame clones, and not every one. The sample consists of 150,000 to 170,000 clones, 60% to 75% of them appearing once. Material for sequencing was PBMCs. The receptor was isolated from a man aged 18 to 30 in good health and CMV-seronegative.

This CDR3 is CASSVGGGGAGETQYF. The CDR3 bases are TGTGCCAGCAGCGTAGGAGGCGGGGGGGCCGGGGAGACCCAGTACTTC. This chain connects TRBV9 to TRBJ2-5; 9 bases are a match to TRBD2. With 0 bases clipped from V and 5 bases from J, the junction kept 8 bases outside the gene matches. The CDR3 is 16 amino acids. Germline CDR1 and CDR2: SGDLS and YYNGEE.